The 13 T cell receptor beta chains below were found in one sample sequenced in a study of T cell responses to AZD1222 COVID-19 vaccine. TCRdb keeps only in-frame clones here, not all; method: immunoSEQ multiplex PCR. The specimen's table records about 140,000 clones. The specimen sequenced was peripheral blood. The receptors were gathered from an adult in good health.

The rearrangement links TRBV3-1 (or the pseudogene TRBV3-2) to TRBJ1-3, with a possible D match to TRBD1 (5 bases). V shed 5 bases and J shed 6 bases, with 14 bases lying between them. CDR1 is LGHDT and CDR2 is YNNKEL in the germline V gene (reference sequence). CDR3 size: 14 residues. CDR3 protein: CASSKQTGLNTIYF. CDR3 bases: TGTGCCAGCAGCAAGCAGACGGGACTAAACACCATATATTTT.

The V and J genes are TRBV3-1 (or the pseudogene TRBV3-2) and TRBJ1-1; no reliable D call. Germline CDR1 LGHDT, CDR2 YNNKEL (reference sequence). Trimming left V 2 bases short and J 0 bases short, with 22 bases between. The CDR3 contains 19 residues. The CDR3 is CASSQPGEKGWLMNTEAFF. CDR3 DNA sequence: TGTGCCAGCAGCCAACCCGGAGAGAAGGGCTGGCTTATGAACACTGAAGCTTTCTTT.

The chain uses TRBV6-5 and TRBJ2-3; TRBD2 matches at 9 bases. There are 14 residues in the CDR3. V lost 6 bases, J lost 5 bases, and 6 bases stayed unmatched. Germline lookup yields CDR1 MNHEY and CDR2 SVGAGI. In DNA form, the CDR3 reads TGTGCCAGCAGGGGCGGGGGGGCTGTAGATACGCAGTATTTT. Encoded protein: CASRGGGAVDTQYF.

A note on this clone: In the same sample, other DNA sequences code for this CDR3. The J gene is TRBJ2-7, the V gene TRBV19; TRBD2 aligns across 8 bases. Germline lookup yields CDR1 LNHDA and CDR2 SQIVND (reference sequence). The CDR3 consists of 14 residues. The V segment lost 3 bases and the J segment 4 bases; nucleotides outside the gene matches: 5. CDR3 bases: TGTGCCAGTAGTATCGGACTAGCTGGTTACGAGCAGTACTTC. Protein sequence: CASSIGLAGYEQYF.

The chain joins TRBV7-8 to TRBJ1-1; a possible D gene is TRBD1 (6 bases). The CDR3 length is 14 residues. CDR1 is SGHVS, CDR2 FQNEAQ, per germline. V lost 6 bases to trimming and J lost 5 bases, with 16 bases between them. CDR3 amino acids: CASSSVAQGTEAFF. As DNA, the CDR3 is TGTGCCAGCAGTTCGGTTGCACAGGGAACTGAAGCTTTCTTT.

The CDR3: CASSPPGGTPTYNEQFF. The CDR3 region has the DNA TGTGCCAGCAGCCCCCCCGGGGGTACCCCTACCTACAATGAGCAGTTCTTC. This sequence joins TRBV5-5 and TRBJ2-1; weak D call: TRBD2 (6 bases). Germline CDR1 reads SGHKS; CDR2 reads YYEKEE (reference sequence). This CDR3 spans 17 amino acids. V gave up 4 bases and J gave up 2 bases, with 19 bases separating them.

The rearrangement joins TRBV15 to TRBJ1-1; D call uncertain. This CDR3 contains 17 residues. Trimming left V 1 base short and J 1 base short, with 16 bases between. Germline values: CDR1 LNHNV, CDR2 YYDKDF (reference sequence). CDR3 nucleotide sequence: TGTGCCACCAGCAGAGGAGGCACAGCCTCTCCGAACACTGAAGCTTTCTTT. Translation gives CATSRGGTASPNTEAFF.

The chain is built from TRBV5-6 and TRBJ1-2; D uncertain. CDR3 length: 12 amino acids. In germline, CDR1 is SGHDT, CDR2 YYEEEE. The V end lost 4 bases, the J end lost 3 bases, and 7 bases lay between the germline ends. CDR3 loop: CASSAGDYGYTF. CDR3 bases: TGTGCCAGCAGCGCCGGGGACTATGGCTACACCTTC.

The chain carries TRBV4-1 and TRBJ1-6; a possible D gene is TRBD1 (5 bases). Per the germline V gene, CDR1 is MGHRA and CDR2 is YSYEKL. This CDR3 region has 17 residues. V was cut by 1 base and J by 0 bases, with 10 bases left in between. CDR3 sequence reads: CASSQGQWSSYNSPLHF. The CDR3 coding sequence is TGCGCCAGCAGCCAAGGACAGTGGAGCTCCTATAATTCACCCCTCCACTTT.

This rearrangement joins TRBV2 to TRBJ2-2; D is undetermined. The CDR3 runs to 12 residues. CDR1 and CDR2 from the germline V gene are SNHLY and FYNNEI. Trimming stripped 6 bases from V and 1 base from J, with 3 bases between. CDR3 nucleotides: TGTGCCAGCAGGGGGAACACCGGGGAGCTGTTTTTT. Translating it yields CASRGNTGELFF.

The V gene is TRBV27, the J gene TRBJ2-1; 9 positions match TRBD2. Germline V gene lookup returns CDR1 MNHEY and CDR2 SMNVEV (reference sequence). The CDR3 runs 14 residues. The ends lost 2 bases at V and 6 bases at J; junction bases unmatched: 2. The CDR3 reads CASSLIAGVNEQFF. For the CDR3, the DNA is TGTGCCAGCAGTTTAATAGCGGGGGTCAATGAGCAGTTCTTC.

The chain joins TRBV19 to TRBJ2-3, with D possibly TRBD2 on 6 matching bases. Germline-derived CDR1 and CDR2 are LNHDA and SQIVND (reference sequence). V was cut by 4 bases and J by 0 bases, with 29 bases left in between. The CDR3 runs 21 residues. The CDR3 sequence is CASSTPSGRGARPRSTDTQYF. CDR3 nucleotide sequence: TGTGCCAGTAGTACCCCGTCAGGACGCGGGGCACGACCGAGAAGCACAGATACGCAGTATTTT.

This chain uses TRBV6-1 with TRBJ1-6, with D tentatively TRBD1 (6 bases). This CDR3 region has 15 residues. Trimming shortened V by 2 bases and J by 7 bases, and 12 bases separated the two germline ends. Germline values: CDR1 MNHNS, CDR2 SASEGT. CDR3 sequence reads: CASSESGATNSPLHF. CDR3 DNA sequence: TGTGCCAGCAGTGAATCAGGGGCGACCAATTCACCCCTCCACTTT.